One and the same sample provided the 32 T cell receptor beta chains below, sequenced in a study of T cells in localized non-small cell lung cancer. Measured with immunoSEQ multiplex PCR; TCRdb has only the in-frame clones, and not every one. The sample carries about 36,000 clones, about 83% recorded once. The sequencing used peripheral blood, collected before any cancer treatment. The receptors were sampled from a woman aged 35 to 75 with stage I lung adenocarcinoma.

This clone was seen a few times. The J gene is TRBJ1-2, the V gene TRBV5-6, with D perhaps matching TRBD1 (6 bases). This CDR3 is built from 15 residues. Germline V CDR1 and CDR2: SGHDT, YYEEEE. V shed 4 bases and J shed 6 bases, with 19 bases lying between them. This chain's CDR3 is CASSLGQFAPNGYTF. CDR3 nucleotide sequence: TGTGCCAGCAGCCTAGGACAGTTCGCCCCTAATGGCTACACCTTC.

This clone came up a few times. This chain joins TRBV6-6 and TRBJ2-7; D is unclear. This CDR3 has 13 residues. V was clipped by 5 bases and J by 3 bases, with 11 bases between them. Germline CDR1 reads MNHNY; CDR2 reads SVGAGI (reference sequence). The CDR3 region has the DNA TGTGCCAGCAGTCACGGACGTATCTACGAGCAGTACTTC. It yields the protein CASSHGRIYEQYF.

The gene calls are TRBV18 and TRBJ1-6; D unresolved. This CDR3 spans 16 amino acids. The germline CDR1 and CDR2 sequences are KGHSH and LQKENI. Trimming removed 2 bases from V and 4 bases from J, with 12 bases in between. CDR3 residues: CASSPGRVGYNSPLHF. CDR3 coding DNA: TGTGCCAGCTCACCAGGAAGGGTTGGGTATAATTCACCCCTCCACTTT.

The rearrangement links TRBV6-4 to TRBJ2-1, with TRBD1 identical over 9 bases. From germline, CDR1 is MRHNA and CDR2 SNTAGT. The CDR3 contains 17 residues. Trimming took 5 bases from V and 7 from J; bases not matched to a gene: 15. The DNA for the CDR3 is TGTGCCAGCAGTCTAAACCCTGCGACAGGGGGAAAGAATGAGCAGTTCTTC. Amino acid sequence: CASSLNPATGGKNEQFF.

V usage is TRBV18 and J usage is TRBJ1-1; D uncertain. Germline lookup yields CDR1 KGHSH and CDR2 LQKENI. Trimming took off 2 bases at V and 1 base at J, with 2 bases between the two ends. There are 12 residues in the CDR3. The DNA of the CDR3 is TGTGCCAGCTCACCAGAGAACACTGAAGCTTTCTTT. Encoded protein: CASSPENTEAFF.

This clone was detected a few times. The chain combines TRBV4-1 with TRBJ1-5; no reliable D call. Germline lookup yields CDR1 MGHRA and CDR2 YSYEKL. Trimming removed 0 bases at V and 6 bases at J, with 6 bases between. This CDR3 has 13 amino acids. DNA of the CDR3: TGCGCCAGCAGCCAAGATCTTAGTCAGCCCCAGCATTTT. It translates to CASSQDLSQPQHF.

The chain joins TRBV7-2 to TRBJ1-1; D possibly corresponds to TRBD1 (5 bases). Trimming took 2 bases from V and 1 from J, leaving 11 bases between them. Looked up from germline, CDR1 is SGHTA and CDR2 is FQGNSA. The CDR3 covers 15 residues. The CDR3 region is CASSLIRGRNTEAFF. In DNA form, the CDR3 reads TGTGCCAGCAGCTTAATCCGGGGGAGGAACACTGAAGCTTTCTTT.

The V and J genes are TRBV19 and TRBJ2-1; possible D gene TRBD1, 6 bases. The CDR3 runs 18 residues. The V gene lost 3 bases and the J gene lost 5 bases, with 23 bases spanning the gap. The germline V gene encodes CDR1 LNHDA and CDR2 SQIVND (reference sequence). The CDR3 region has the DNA TGTGCCAGTAGTATCTGGGGCAGGGGAATAGTCTTACACAATGAGCAGTTCTTC. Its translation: CASSIWGRGIVLHNEQFF.

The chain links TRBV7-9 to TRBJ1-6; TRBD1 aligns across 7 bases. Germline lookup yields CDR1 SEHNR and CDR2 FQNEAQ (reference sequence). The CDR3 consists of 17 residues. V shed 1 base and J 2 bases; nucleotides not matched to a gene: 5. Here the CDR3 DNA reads TGTGCCAGCAGCTTAGGGACAGGTTTCACCTATAATTCACCCCTCCACTTT. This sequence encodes CASSLGTGFTYNSPLHF.

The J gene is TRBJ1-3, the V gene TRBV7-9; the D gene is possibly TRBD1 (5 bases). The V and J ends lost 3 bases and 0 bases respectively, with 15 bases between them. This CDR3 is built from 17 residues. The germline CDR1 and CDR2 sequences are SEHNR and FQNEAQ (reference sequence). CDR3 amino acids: CASSFPEQGHSGNTIYF. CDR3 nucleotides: TGTGCCAGCAGCTTTCCTGAGCAGGGCCACTCTGGAAACACCATATATTTT.

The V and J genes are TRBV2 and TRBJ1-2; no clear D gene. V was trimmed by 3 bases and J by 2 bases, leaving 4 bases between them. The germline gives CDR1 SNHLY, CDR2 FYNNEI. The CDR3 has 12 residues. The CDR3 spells CASSDQNYGYTF. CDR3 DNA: TGTGCCAGCAGTGATCAGAACTATGGCTACACCTTC.

The CDR3 DNA reads as TGTGCCAGCAGCTTATACCGCGGGCCGAACACCGGGGAGCTGTTTTTT. Residues: CASSLYRGPNTGELFF. The J gene is TRBJ2-2, the V gene TRBV11-2; possibly TRBD2 for D (5 bases). V lost 2 bases and J 0 bases, leaving 10 bases between the germline ends. This CDR3 region has 16 residues. Germline CDR1 reads SGHAT; CDR2 reads FQNNGV.

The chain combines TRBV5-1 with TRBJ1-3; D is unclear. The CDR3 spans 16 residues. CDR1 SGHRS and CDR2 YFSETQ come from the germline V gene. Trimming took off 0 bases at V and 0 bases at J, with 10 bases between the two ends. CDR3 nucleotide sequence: TGCGCCAGCAGCTTGGCCCCGTCGAGCTCTGGAAACACCATATATTTT. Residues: CASSLAPSSSGNTIYF. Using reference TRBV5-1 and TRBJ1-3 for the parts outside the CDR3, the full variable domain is KAGVTQTPRYLIKTRGQQVTLSCSPISGHRSVSWYQQTPGQGLQFLFEYFSETQRNKGNFPGRFSGRQFSNSRSEMNVSTLELGDSALYLCASSLAPSSSGNTIYFGEGSWLTVV.

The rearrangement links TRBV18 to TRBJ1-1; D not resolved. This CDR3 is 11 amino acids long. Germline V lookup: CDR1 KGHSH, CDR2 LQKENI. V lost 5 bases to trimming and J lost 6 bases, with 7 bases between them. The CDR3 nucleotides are TGTGCCAGCTCATCCGATGCTGAAGCTTTCTTT. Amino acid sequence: CASSSDAEAFF.

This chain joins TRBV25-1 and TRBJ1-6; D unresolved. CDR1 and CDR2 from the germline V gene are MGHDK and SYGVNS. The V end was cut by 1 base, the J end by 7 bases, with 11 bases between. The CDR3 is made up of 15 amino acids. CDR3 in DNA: TGTGCCAGCAGTGAATCTTCGGGGATGAATTCACCCCTCCACTTT. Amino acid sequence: CASSESSGMNSPLHF.

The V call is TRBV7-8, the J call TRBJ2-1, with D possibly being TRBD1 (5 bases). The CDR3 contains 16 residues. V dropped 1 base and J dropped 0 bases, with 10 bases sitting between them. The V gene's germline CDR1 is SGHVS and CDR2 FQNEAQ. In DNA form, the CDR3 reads TGTGCCAGCAGCTTAGTCGTTGGGGCCTCCTACAATGAGCAGTTCTTC. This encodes CASSLVVGASYNEQFF.

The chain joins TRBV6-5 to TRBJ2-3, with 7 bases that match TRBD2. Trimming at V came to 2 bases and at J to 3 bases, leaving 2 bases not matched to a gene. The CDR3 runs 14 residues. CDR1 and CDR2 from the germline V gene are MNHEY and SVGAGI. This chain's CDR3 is CASSYGGGTDTQYF. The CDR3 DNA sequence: TGTGCCAGCAGTTACGGGGGGGGGACAGATACGCAGTATTTT.

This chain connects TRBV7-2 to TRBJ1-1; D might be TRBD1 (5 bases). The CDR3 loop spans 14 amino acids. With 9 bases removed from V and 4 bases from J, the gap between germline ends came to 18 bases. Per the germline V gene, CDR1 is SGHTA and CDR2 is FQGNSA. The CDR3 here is CASRRGPEGTEAFF. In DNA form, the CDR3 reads TGTGCCAGTAGGAGGGGCCCGGAGGGCACTGAAGCTTTCTTT.

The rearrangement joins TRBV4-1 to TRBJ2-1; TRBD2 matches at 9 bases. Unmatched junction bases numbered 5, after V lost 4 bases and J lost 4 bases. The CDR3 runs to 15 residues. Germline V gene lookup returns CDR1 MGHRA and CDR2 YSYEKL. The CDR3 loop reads CASSRGRGGYNEQFF. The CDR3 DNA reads TGCGCCAGCAGCCGAGGGCGGGGGGGTTACAATGAGCAGTTCTTC.

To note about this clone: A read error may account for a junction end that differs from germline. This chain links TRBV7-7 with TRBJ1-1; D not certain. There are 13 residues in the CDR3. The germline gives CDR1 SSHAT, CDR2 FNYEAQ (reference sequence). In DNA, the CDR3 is TGTGCTAGCAGCTTTAACAGGAACACTGAAGCTTTCTTT. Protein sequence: CASSFNRNTEAFF. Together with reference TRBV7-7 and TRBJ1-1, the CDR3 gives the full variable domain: GAGVSQSPRYKVTKRGQDVTLRCDPISSHATLYWYQQALGQGPEFLTYFNYEAQPDKSGLPSDRFSAERPEGSISTLTIQRTEQRDSAMYRCASSFNRNTEAFFGQGTRLTVV.

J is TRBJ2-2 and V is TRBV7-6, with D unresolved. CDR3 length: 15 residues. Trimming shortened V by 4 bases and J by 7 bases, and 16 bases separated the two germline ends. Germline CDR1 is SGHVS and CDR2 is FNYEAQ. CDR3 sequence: CASSYLGTVDGELFF. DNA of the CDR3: TGTGCCAGCAGCTATCTCGGCACAGTTGACGGGGAGCTGTTTTTT.

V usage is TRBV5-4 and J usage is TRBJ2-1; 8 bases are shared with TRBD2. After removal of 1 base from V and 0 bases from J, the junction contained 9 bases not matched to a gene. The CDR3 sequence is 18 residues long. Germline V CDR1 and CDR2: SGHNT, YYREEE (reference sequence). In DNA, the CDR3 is TGTGCCAGCAGCTTGTTCGGGGGGGGGCCCGCCTCCTACAATGAGCAGTTCTTC. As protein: CASSLFGGGPASYNEQFF.

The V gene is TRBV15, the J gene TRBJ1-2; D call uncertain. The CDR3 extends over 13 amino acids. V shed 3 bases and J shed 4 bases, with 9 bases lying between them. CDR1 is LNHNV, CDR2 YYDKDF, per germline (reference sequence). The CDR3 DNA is TGTGCCACCAGCAGGGACGGGATCTATGGCTACACCTTC. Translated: CATSRDGIYGYTF.

CDR3 nucleotide sequence: TGTGCCAGCAGTGCCCCGGGGCCACTAAATGAAAAACTGTTTTTT. Residues: CASSAPGPLNEKLFF. The J gene is TRBJ1-4, the V gene TRBV2, with a tentative D call TRBD1 (5 bases). The CDR3 spans 15 residues. V was shortened by 4 bases and J by 5 bases, with 14 bases between the two germline ends. In germline, CDR1 is SNHLY, CDR2 FYNNEI.

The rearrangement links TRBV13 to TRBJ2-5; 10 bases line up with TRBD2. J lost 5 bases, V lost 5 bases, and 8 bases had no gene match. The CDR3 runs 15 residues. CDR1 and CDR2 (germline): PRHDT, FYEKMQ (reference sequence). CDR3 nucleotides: TGTGCCAGCAGCCTCCTAGCGGGGGCCCAGGAGACCCAGTACTTC. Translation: CASSLLAGAQETQYF.

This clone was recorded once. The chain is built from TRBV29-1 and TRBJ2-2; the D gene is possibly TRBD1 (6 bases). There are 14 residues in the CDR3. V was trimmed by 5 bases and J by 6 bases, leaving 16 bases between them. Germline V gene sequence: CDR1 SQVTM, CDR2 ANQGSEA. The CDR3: CSVTQITGSGELFF. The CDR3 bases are TGCAGCGTTACGCAAATTACAGGGTCCGGGGAGCTGTTTTTT.

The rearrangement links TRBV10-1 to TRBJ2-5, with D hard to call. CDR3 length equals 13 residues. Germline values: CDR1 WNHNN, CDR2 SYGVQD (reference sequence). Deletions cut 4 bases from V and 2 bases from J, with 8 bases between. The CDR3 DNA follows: TGCGCCAGCAGTGCGGACCATCAAGAGACCCAGTACTTC. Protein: CASSADHQETQYF.

CDR3 region: CASSSSTGQHTEAFF. CDR3 DNA: TGTGCCAGCAGCTCCTCGACAGGGCAACACACTGAAGCTTTCTTT. The chain recombines TRBV9 with TRBJ1-1; 7 nucleotides match TRBD1. The CDR3 contains 15 residues. Germline V gene lookup returns CDR1 SGDLS and CDR2 YYNGEE. Germline trimming cut 4 bases from V and 3 bases from J; bases unmatched to any gene: 9.

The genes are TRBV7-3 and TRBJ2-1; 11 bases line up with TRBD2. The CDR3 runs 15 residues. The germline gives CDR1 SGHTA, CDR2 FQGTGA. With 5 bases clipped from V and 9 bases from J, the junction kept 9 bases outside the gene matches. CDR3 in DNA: TGTGCCAGCAGCGAACTTAGCGGGGGGGCCAGTGAGCAGTTCTTC. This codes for CASSELSGGASEQFF.

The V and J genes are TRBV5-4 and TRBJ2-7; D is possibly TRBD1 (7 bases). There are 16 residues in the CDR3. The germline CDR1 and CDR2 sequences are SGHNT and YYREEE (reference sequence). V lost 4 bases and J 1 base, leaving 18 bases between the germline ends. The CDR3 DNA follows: TGTGCCAGCAGCCCTGGCGTGCAGGGGGGATCCTACGAGCAGTACTTC. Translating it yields CASSPGVQGGSYEQYF. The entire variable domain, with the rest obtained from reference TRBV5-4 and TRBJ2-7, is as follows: ETGVTQSPTHLIKTRGQQVTLRCSSQSGHNTVSWYQQALGQGPQFIFQYYREEENGRGNFPPRFSGLQFPNYSSELNVNALELDDSALYLCASSPGVQGGSYEQYFGPGTRLTVT.

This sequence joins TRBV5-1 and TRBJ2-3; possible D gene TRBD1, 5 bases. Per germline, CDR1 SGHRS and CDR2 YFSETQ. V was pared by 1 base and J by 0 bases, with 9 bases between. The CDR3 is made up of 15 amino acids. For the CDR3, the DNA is TGCGCCAGCAGCTTGAGACAGCATAGCACAGATACGCAGTATTTT. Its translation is CASSLRQHSTDTQYF.

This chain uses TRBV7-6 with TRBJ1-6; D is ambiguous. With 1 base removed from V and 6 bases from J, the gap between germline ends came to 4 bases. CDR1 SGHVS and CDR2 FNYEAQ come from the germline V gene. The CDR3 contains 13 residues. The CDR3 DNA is TGTGCCAGCAGCTTAGATCTTAATTCACCCCTCCACTTT. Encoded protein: CASSLDLNSPLHF.